Listed below are T cell receptor beta chains from one sample, sequenced in a study of control samples from healthy donors and cancer patients. Sequenced by immunoSEQ multiplex PCR; TCRdb stores in-frame clones only, minus some. The table has 130,000 or so clones, 70% to 90% seen once. Sample: blood. The source of these receptors is a man aged 60 to 69 in good health. Both conserved end residues are part of each CDR3.

V	CDR3
TRBV24-1	CATSETGANTGELFF
TRBV28	CASSLRSIRGHGYTF
TRBV4-1	CASSQVRNEKLFF
TRBV9	CASSVGPQGRGRFYNEQFF
TRBV3-1/TRBV3-2	CASSQGTGTSDTQYF
TRBV18	CASSPETGAGNTIYF
TRBV19	CASIGGTLANTGELFF
TRBV10-3	CAISDPGTGNQPQHF
TRBV12-3/TRBV12-4	CASSLIWNTEAFF
TRBV18	CASSQGHGETQYF
TRBV5-1	CASSFTGENTEAFF
TRBV5-4	CASSIPQGTEQYF
TRBV27	CASSLRGTLPRGTGELFF
TRBV7-2	CASSPIGDTQYF
TRBV5-1	CASSLRRGPVQGTNTEAFF
TRBV9	CASSVGKDNEKLFF
TRBV6-6	CASSLGTGGKNIQYF
TRBV28	CASSPLGGTQPQHF
TRBV27	CASIRSGLMNTEAFF
TRBV7-2	CASSRTPARLAEETQYF
TRBV27	CASSPTYPDRAGTDTQYF
TRBV19	CASSKGGTGTDTQYF
TRBV5-1	CASRLTDVNYGYTF
TRBV9	CASSPSGTETQYF
TRBV6-1	CASSEAHLGFKPQHF
TRBV9	CASSVAFPSGGPTNYEQYF
TRBV7-2	CASSLEGVGHSSGNTIYF
TRBV5-4	CASSSKQTPSTDTQYF
TRBV5-1	CASSLEGGNGYEQYF
TRBV19	CASRPGPGGTEAFF
TRBV25-1	CASGGVSWGGYTF
TRBV11-2	CASSLFGGADTQYF
TRBV3-1/TRBV3-2	CASSQGGYGNTIYF
TRBV9	CASSALGGDTQYF
TRBV7-9	CASSRRLTGGPKETQYF
TRBV6-5	CASSHRDGYGYTF
TRBV11-3	CASIYSTTREQGYEQFF
TRBV6-6	CASSLPPTGSSYEQYF
TRBV5-1	CASSFLLQETQYF
TRBV5-1	CASSPDGEGNIQYF
TRBV7-9	CASSFPGTGDYEQYF
TRBV28	CASRVLGGVGQPQHF
TRBV6-5	CASSLGTVNTEAFF
TRBV6-5	CASRWGEANEKLFF
TRBV5-1	CASSLVGTGNEKLFF
TRBV4-1	CASSQEERGEYNEQFF
TRBV6-5	CASSSSRASGANVLTF
TRBV12-3/TRBV12-4	CASRQGGYGYTF
TRBV7-9	CASGGWSYEQYF
TRBV25-1	CASSDGGTGGTEAFF
TRBV5-1	CASSPLLGGGTQYF
TRBV19	CASTPEFTTDTQYF
TRBV18	CASSPQTGAEAFF
TRBV20-1	CSALGSYEQYF
TRBV6-6	CASSYSGPSYNEQFF